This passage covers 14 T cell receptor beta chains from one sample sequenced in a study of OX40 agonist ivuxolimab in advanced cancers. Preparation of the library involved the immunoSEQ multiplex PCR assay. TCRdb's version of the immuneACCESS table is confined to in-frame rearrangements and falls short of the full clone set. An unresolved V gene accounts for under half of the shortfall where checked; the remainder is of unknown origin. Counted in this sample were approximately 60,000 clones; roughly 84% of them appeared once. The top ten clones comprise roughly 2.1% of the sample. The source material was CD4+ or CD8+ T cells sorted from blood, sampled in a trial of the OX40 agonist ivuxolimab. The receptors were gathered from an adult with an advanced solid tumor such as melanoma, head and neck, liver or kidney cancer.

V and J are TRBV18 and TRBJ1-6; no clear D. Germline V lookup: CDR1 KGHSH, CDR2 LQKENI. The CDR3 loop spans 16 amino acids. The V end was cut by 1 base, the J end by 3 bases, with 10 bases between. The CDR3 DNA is TGTGCCAGCTCACCACAAAGTGAGCACTATAATTCACCCCTCCACTTT. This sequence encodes CASSPQSEHYNSPLHF.

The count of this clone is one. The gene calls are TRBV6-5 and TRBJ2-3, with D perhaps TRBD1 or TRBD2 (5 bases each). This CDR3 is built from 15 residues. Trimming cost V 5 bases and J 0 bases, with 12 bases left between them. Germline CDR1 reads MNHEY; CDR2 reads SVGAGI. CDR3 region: CASSTGTQSTDTQYF. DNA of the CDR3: TGTGCCAGCAGTACCGGGACCCAGAGCACAGATACGCAGTATTTT.

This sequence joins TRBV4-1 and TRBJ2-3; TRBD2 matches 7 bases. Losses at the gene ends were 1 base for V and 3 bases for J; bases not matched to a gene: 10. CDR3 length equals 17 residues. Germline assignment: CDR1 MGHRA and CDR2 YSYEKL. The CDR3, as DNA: TGCGCCAGCAGCCAAGCGGGAAAACAGCGGGGAACAGATACGCAGTATTTT. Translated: CASSQAGKQRGTDTQYF.

The CDR3 bases are TGTGCCAGCAGCCCGGTTGGAGTAGAGGCTCCTGAAAAACTGTTTTTT. It translates to CASSPVGVEAPEKLFF. The J gene is TRBJ1-4, the V gene TRBV25-1; D ambiguous. Looked up from germline, CDR1 is MGHDK and CDR2 is SYGVNS. This CDR3 has 16 amino acids. Trimming removed 6 bases at V and 7 bases at J, with 21 bases between.

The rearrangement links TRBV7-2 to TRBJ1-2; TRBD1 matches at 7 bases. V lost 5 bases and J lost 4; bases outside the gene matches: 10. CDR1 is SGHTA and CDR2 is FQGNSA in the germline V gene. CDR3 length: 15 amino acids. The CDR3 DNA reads TGTGCCAGCAGCCCAGGACAGGCGGGGGGCTATGGCTACACCTTC. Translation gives CASSPGQAGGYGYTF.

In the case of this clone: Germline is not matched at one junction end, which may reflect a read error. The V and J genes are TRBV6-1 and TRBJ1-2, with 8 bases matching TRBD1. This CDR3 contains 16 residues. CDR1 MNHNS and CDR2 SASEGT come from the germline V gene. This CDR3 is CAISVNGQGQSNGYTF. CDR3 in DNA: TGTGCCATCAGTGTGAATGGACAGGGACAAAGCAATGGCTACACCTTC.

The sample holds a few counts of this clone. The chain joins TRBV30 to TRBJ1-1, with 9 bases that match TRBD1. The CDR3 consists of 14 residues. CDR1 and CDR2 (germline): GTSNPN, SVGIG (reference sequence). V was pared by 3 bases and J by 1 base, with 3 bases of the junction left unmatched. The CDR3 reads CAWSPGQGNTEAFF. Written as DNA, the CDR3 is TGTGCCTGGAGCCCGGGACAGGGGAACACTGAAGCTTTCTTT.

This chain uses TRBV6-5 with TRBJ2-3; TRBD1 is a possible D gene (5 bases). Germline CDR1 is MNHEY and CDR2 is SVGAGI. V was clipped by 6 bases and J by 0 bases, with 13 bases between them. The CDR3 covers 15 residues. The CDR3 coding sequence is TGTGCCAGCAGATTGACAGTTTCCAGCACAGATACGCAGTATTTT. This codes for CASRLTVSSTDTQYF.

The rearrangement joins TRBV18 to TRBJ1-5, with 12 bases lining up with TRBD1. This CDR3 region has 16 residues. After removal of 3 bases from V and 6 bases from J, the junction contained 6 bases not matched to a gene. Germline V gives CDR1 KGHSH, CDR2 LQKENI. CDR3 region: CASSPGTGGTGQPQHF. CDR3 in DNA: TGTGCCAGCTCACCCGGGACAGGGGGCACAGGTCAGCCCCAGCATTTT.

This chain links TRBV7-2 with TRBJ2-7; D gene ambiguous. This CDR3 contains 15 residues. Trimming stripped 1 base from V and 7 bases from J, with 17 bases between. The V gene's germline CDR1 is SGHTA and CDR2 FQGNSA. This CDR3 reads CASSLDGTPSREQYF. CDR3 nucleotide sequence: TGTGCCAGCAGCTTAGATGGCACTCCCTCGCGTGAGCAGTACTTC.

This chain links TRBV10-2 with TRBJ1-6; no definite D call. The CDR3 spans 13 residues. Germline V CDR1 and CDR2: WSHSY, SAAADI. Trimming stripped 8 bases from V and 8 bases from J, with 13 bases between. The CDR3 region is CASSLGKDSPLHF. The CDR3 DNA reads TGCGCCAGCTCACTTGGGAAGGATTCACCCCTCCACTTT.

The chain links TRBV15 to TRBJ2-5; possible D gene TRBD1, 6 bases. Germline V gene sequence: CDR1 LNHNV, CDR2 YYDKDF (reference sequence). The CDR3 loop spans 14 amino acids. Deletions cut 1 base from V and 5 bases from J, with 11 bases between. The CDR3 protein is CATSRAHRVETQYF. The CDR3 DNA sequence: TGTGCCACCAGCAGAGCCCACAGGGTCGAGACCCAGTACTTC.

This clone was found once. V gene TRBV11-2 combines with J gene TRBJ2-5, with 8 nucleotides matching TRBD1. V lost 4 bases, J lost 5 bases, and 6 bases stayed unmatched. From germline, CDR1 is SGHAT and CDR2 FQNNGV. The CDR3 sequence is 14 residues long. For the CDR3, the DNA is TGTGCCAGCAGCTCCAGGGGGCCCCGGGAGACCCAGTACTTC. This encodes CASSSRGPRETQYF.

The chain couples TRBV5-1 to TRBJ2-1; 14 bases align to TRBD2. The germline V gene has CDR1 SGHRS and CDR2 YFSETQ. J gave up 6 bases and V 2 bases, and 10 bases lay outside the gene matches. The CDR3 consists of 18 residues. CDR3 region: CASSFTTSGRASGNEQFF. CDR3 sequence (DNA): TGCGCCAGCAGCTTCACGACTAGCGGGAGGGCGTCTGGCAATGAGCAGTTCTTC. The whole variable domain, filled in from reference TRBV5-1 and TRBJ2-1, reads KAGVTQTPRYLIKTRGQQVTLSCSPISGHRSVSWYQQTPGQGLQFLFEYFSETQRNKGNFPGRFSGRQFSNSRSEMNVSTLELGDSALYLCASSFTTSGRASGNEQFFGPGTRLTVL.